The 25 T cell receptor beta chains in this list originate from one sample, sequenced in a study of T cell changes during pregnancy in multiple sclerosis. This table comes from immunoSEQ multiplex PCR, and its TCRdb copy is limited to in-frame clones, with some not included. The table lists almost 50,000 clones, almost 95% of them singletons. This sample comprised peripheral blood, obtained after pregnancy. The receptors shown here come from a female donor with multiple sclerosis, enrolled in a pregnancy study.

The chain joins TRBV19 to TRBJ1-1, with D unresolved. The germline V gene encodes CDR1 LNHDA and CDR2 SQIVND (reference sequence). V was shortened by 7 bases and J by 0 bases, with 18 bases between the two germline ends. This CDR3 region has 16 residues. Here the CDR3 DNA reads TGTGCCAGTACCGGAGGACTCTCTCCCCTGAACACTGAAGCTTTCTTT. As protein: CASTGGLSPLNTEAFF.

This rearrangement joins TRBV4-3 to TRBJ2-5; TRBD1 aligns across 7 bases. The germline CDR1 and CDR2 sequences are LGHNA and YSLEER. The junction had 4 bases not matched to a gene; V was cut back by 4 bases and J by 5 bases. This CDR3 is 13 amino acids long. CDR3 region: CASSRRGFETQYF. In DNA form, the CDR3 reads TGCGCCAGCAGCCGCAGGGGGTTCGAGACCCAGTACTTC.

The V gene is TRBV11-2, the J gene TRBJ1-6, with D uncertain. The CDR3 loop spans 15 amino acids. Trimming shortened V by 4 bases and J by 6 bases, and 13 bases separated the two germline ends. Germline lookup yields CDR1 SGHAT and CDR2 FQNNGV. CDR3 region: CASSYGQAGNSPLHF. CDR3 bases: TGTGCCAGCAGCTATGGGCAGGCGGGTAATTCACCCCTCCACTTT.

As for this clone: Compared with germline, one end of the junction differs, possibly owing to a read error. The genes are TRBV7-7 and TRBJ1-4; D may be TRBD1 (5 bases). The CDR3 loop spans 14 amino acids. CDR1 SSHAT and CDR2 FNYEAQ come from the germline V gene (reference sequence). CDR3 protein: CASSLTTTAEKLFF. CDR3 nucleotide sequence: TGTGCTAGCAGCTTAACAACGACAGCTGAAAAACTGTTTTTT. The full variable domain, in which reference TRBV7-7 and TRBJ1-4 provide the parts outside the CDR3, is GAGVSQSPRYKVTKRGQDVTLRCDPISSHATLYWYQQALGQGPEFLTYFNYEAQPDKSGLPSDRFSAERPEGSISTLTIQRTEQRDSAMYRCASSLTTTAEKLFFGSGTQLSVL.

About this clone: Germline is not matched at one junction end, which may reflect a read error. The sample holds other DNA sequences that translate to the same CDR3. The rearrangement uses TRBV9 and TRBJ1-3; D perhaps matches TRBD1 (6 bases). The CDR3 sequence is 15 residues long. Germline assignment: CDR1 SGDLS and CDR2 YYNGEE. CDR3 nucleotide sequence: TGTGCCAGTAGCGAGGACAGTTCGGGGGGAAACACCATATATTTT. Translated: CASSEDSSGGNTIYF.

V usage is TRBV7-2 and J usage is TRBJ2-7, with 7 bases identical to TRBD1. Germline CDR1 and CDR2: SGHTA and FQGNSA. The trim removed 5 bases at V and 4 bases at J, leaving 8 bases unmatched. This CDR3 region has 14 residues. In nucleotides, the CDR3 is TGTGCCAGCAGCCACCGGACAGGCGGGTACGAGCAGTACTTC. Protein product: CASSHRTGGYEQYF.

The chain carries TRBV19 and TRBJ2-3; TRBD2 aligns across 15 bases. The CDR3 sequence is 16 residues long. In germline, CDR1 is LNHDA, CDR2 SQIVND (reference sequence). Trimming removed 5 bases from V and 3 bases from J; junction bases left unmatched: 3. The CDR3 here is CASSGGLAGGTDTQYF. The CDR3 nucleotides are TGTGCCAGTAGTGGCGGACTAGCGGGGGGGACAGATACGCAGTATTTT.

The rearrangement uses TRBV27 and TRBJ1-5; D unresolved. This CDR3 is 13 amino acids long. The germline V gene encodes CDR1 MNHEY and CDR2 SMNVEV (reference sequence). Trimming pared 3 bases from V and 6 bases from J, leaving 9 bases between. The CDR3 sequence: CASSFRGAQPQHF. The CDR3 bases are TGTGCCAGCAGTTTTCGGGGAGCTCAGCCCCAGCATTTT.

V is TRBV18 and J is TRBJ2-1; 16 bases are shared with TRBD2. The junction had 8 bases not matched to a gene; V was cut back by 3 bases and J by 9 bases. Germline lookup yields CDR1 KGHSH and CDR2 LQKENI. The CDR3 extends over 17 amino acids. The CDR3, as DNA: TGTGCCAGCTCACCTCCCCCGGGACTAGCGGGGGGGCCTGAGCAGTTCTTC. Translation gives CASSPPPGLAGGPEQFF.

The chain employs TRBV10-3 and TRBJ1-1; D gene unclear. This CDR3 comprises 13 residues. Germline V gives CDR1 ENHRY, CDR2 SYGVKD. The ends were cut back, 7 bases at V and 2 bases at J, with 11 bases in the middle. CDR3 loop: CAIKLATNTEAFF. The CDR3 DNA follows: TGTGCCATCAAATTGGCGACAAACACTGAAGCTTTCTTT.

There are a few counts of this clone. This rearrangement joins TRBV25-1 to TRBJ2-1; TRBD1 aligns across 8 bases. The germline V gene has CDR1 MGHDK and CDR2 SYGVNS. The CDR3 contains 13 residues. V was pared by 4 bases and J by 6 bases, with 2 bases of the junction left unmatched. The CDR3 protein is CASSGTGSNEQFF. CDR3 nucleotide sequence: TGTGCCAGCAGTGGGACAGGGTCCAATGAGCAGTTCTTC.

The chain recombines TRBV7-2 with TRBJ2-3, with 10 bases aligning to TRBD2. Germline assignment: CDR1 SGHTA and CDR2 FQGNSA. The CDR3 covers 15 residues. V gave up 3 bases and J gave up 3 bases; unmatched junction bases: 3. CDR3 sequence: CASSFTSGATDTQYF. In DNA form, the CDR3 reads TGTGCCAGCAGCTTTACTAGCGGGGCGACAGATACGCAGTATTTT. The full variable domain, in which reference TRBV7-2 and TRBJ2-3 provide the parts outside the CDR3, is GAGVSQSPSNKVTEKGKDVELRCDPISGHTALYWYRQSLGQGLEFLIYFQGNSAPDKSGLPSDRFSAERTGGSVSTLTIQRTQQEDSAVYLCASSFTSGATDTQYFGPGTRLTVL.

This clone was seen just once. DNA for the CDR3: TGTGCCTGGACAGGCTCCTACGAGCAGTACTTC. Residues: CAWTGSYEQYF. The chain couples TRBV30 to TRBJ2-7; D remains ambiguous. Trimming removed 4 bases from V and 0 bases from J, with 4 bases in between. Germline V gene lookup returns CDR1 GTSNPN and CDR2 SVGIG (reference sequence). The CDR3 has 11 residues.

The chain joins TRBV7-3 to TRBJ2-7; 9 bases align to TRBD1. Germline values: CDR1 SGHTA, CDR2 FQGTGA. V gave up 5 bases and J gave up 6 bases; unmatched junction bases: 5. CDR3 length: 13 amino acids. The CDR3 reads CASSDTGGLEQYF. CDR3 sequence (DNA): TGTGCCAGCAGCGATACAGGGGGCCTCGAGCAGTACTTC.

V gene TRBV9 combines with J gene TRBJ1-3, with TRBD1 identical over 7 bases. Unmatched junction bases numbered 6, after V lost 4 bases and J lost 2 bases. The CDR3 contains 15 residues. Per the germline V gene, CDR1 is SGDLS and CDR2 is YYNGEE. The CDR3 DNA is TGTGCCAGCAGCCCCACGACAGGGACTGGAAACACCATATATTTT. Residues: CASSPTTGTGNTIYF.

This sequence joins TRBV6-5 and TRBJ1-2, with D hard to call. V lost 6 bases and J 4 bases, leaving 12 bases between the germline ends. The CDR3 is 13 amino acids. The germline gives CDR1 MNHEY, CDR2 SVGAGI. As DNA, the CDR3 is TGTGCCAGCAGAGAGCGGGTTACCTATGGCTACACCTTC. Its protein is CASRERVTYGYTF.

The chain joins TRBV18 to TRBJ1-3; D uncertain. The CDR3 loop spans 15 amino acids. Trimming took 1 base from V and 0 from J, leaving 7 bases between them. Germline V lookup: CDR1 KGHSH, CDR2 LQKENI. CDR3 DNA: TGTGCCAGCTCACCACTGCAGGCCTCTGGAAACACCATATATTTT. It codes for CASSPLQASGNTIYF.

The DNA of the CDR3 is TGTGCCAGCAGCAGCAGGGGACACATGAACACTGAAGCTTTCTTT. Translated, it gives CASSSRGHMNTEAFF. V is TRBV5-5 and J is TRBJ1-1, with D maybe TRBD1 (6 bases). Trimming stripped 4 bases from V and 0 bases from J, with 13 bases between. The CDR3 loop spans 15 amino acids. Germline loops: CDR1 SGHKS, CDR2 YYEKEE (reference sequence).

The rearrangement links TRBV6-1 to TRBJ1-6, with 9 bases matching TRBD1. V shed 3 bases, J shed 7 bases, and the junction held 7 bases outside the gene matches. This CDR3 contains 16 residues. Germline V lookup: CDR1 MNHNS, CDR2 SASEGT. CDR3 sequence (DNA): TGTGCCAGCAGTGACCCAGGGACAGGGCAAAATTCACCCCTCCACTTT. Protein product: CASSDPGTGQNSPLHF.

The CDR3 region is CASSDQGLWGYTF. The CDR3 coding sequence is TGTGCCAGCAGCGACCAGGGGTTATGGGGCTACACCTTC. The chain employs TRBV11-1 and TRBJ1-2; D is perhaps TRBD1 (6 bases). Germline V lookup: CDR1 SGHAT, CDR2 FQDESV (reference sequence). The CDR3 has 13 amino acids. V lost 5 bases and J lost 8, with 15 bases in between. Complete variable domain (other parts from reference TRBV11-1 and TRBJ1-2): EAEVAQSPRYKITEKSQAVAFWCDPISGHATLYWYRQILGQGPELLVQFQDESVVDDSQLPKDRFSAERLKGVDSTLKIQPAELGDSAMYLCASSDQGLWGYTFGSGTRLTVV.

This chain uses TRBV7-2 with TRBJ2-1, with D perhaps matching TRBD1 (5 bases). This CDR3 is 12 amino acids long. Germline CDR1 reads SGHTA; CDR2 reads FQGNSA. Trimming shortened V by 5 bases and J by 10 bases, and 12 bases separated the two germline ends. The CDR3 region is CASSQGHPEQFF. The CDR3 DNA reads TGTGCCAGCAGCCAAGGACACCCAGAGCAGTTCTTC.

J is TRBJ1-1 and V is TRBV4-1, with TRBD1 matching over 7 bases. Germline V gene lookup returns CDR1 MGHRA and CDR2 YSYEKL. This CDR3 region has 13 residues. The J segment lost 6 bases and the V segment lost 3 bases, leaving 4 bases of the junction unmatched. The CDR3 DNA is TGCGCCAGCAGCCATCGGGACAGCGCTGAAGCTTTCTTT. Protein sequence: CASSHRDSAEAFF.

This clone showed up just once. This chain uses TRBV6-1 with TRBJ1-2, with 9 bases identical to TRBD1. Trimming at V came to 0 bases and at J to 0 bases, leaving 5 bases not matched to a gene. The CDR3 has 17 residues. CDR1 and CDR2 from the germline V gene are MNHNS and SASEGT. DNA of the CDR3: TGTGCCAGCAGTGAAGCACAGGGGGCCCTAGCTAACTATGGCTACACCTTC. Protein sequence: CASSEAQGALANYGYTF.

The chain couples TRBV27 to TRBJ2-1; tentatively, D is TRBD2 (6 bases). Trimming removed 5 bases from V and 6 bases from J, with 23 bases in between. CDR3 size: 17 residues. Germline CDR1 and CDR2: MNHEY and SMNVEV (reference sequence). CDR3 sequence (DNA): TGTGCCAGCAGTGGAAGCCGAGCGGGCCTCCGGGGCAATGAGCAGTTCTTC. It codes for CASSGSRAGLRGNEQFF.

This clone has more than one count but fewer than ten. The chain recombines TRBV2 with TRBJ2-7; the match to TRBD1 covers 10 bases. V trimming: 5 bases; J trimming: 4 bases; junction bases outside the gene matches: 5. The germline V gene encodes CDR1 SNHLY and CDR2 FYNNEI. The CDR3 totals 14 residues. CDR3 protein: CASSPGQGRYEQYF. The CDR3 coding sequence is TGTGCCAGCAGTCCGGGACAGGGGAGGTACGAGCAGTACTTC. Based on the CDR3 plus reference TRBV2 and TRBJ2-7, the full variable domain is EPEVTQTPSHQVTQMGQEVILRCVPISNHLYFYWYRQILGQKVEFLVSFYNNEISEKSEIFDDQFSVERPDGSNFTLKIRSTKLEDSAMYFCASSPGQGRYEQYFGPGTRLTVT.